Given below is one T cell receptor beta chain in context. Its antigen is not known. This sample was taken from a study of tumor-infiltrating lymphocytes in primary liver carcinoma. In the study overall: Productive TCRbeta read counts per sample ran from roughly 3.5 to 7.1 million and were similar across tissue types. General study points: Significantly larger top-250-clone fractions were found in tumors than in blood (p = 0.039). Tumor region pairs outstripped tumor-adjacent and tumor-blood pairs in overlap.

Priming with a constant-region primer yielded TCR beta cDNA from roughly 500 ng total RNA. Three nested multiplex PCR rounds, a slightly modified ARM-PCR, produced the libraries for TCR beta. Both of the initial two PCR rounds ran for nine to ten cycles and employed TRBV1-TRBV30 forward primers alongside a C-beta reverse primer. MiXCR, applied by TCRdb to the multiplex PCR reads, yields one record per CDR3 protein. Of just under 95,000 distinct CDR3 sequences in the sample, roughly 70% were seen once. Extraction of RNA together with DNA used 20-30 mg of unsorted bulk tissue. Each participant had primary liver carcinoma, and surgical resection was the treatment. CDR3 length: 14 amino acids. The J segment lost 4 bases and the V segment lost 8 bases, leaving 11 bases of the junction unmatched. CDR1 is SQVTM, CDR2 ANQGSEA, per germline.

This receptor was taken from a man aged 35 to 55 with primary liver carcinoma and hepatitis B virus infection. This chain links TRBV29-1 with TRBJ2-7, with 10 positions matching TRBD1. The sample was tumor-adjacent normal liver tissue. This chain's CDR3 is CSLAGGDRGYEQYF. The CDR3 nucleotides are TGCAGCCTGGCTGGGGGGGACAGGGGTTACGAGCAGTACTTC.